This TCR beta chain was profiled in a study of shared clonotypes between healthy human individuals. Study conclusions and caveats: Naive CD4 clonotypes overlapped across a few donors at around 5%.

Evenly divided among several immunoSEQ plates was the genomic DNA of each subset. The assay was immunoSEQ multiplex PCR, and TCRdb's table has in-frame clones only and misses some. Of about 2.2 million clones in the sample, 85% to 95% were seen once. Note on this clone: Its antigen is still unknown.

Terminally differentiated effector memory CD45RA+ cells were excluded from the naive CD8 cells, which were CD45RO-negative and positively selected for CCR7. Donors were healthy HIV-negative adults without recent acute infections or vaccinations. Germline values: CDR1 SGHDN, CDR2 FVKESK. V lost 0 bases, J lost 4 bases, and 6 bases lay in between. The length of the CDR3 is 13 residues. The sequence derives from a man younger than 35 in good health. Some clones in this sample may be carry-over from other donors' samples. The chain combines TRBV14 with TRBJ1-2, with no clear D. Input material: naive CD8+ T cells from PBMCs. The CDR3 loop is CASSQDFSYGYTF. As DNA, the CDR3 is TGTGCCAGCAGCCAAGATTTCAGCTATGGCTACACCTTC.